This T cell receptor beta chain was identified in a study of OX40 agonist ivuxolimab in advanced cancers. Study at large: Ivuxolimab, an agonist antibody against OX40 (CD134), was given to patients.

Germline V gives CDR1 KGHSH, CDR2 LQKENI. The CDR3 is made up of 17 amino acids. V was clipped by 2 bases and J by 0 bases; unmatched bases: 8. Data came from immunoSEQ multiplex PCR; TCRdb stores just in-frame clones and leaves some out. This sample has 61,000 or so clones, with around 87% found just once. Sequenced material: CD4+ or CD8+ T cells sorted from blood, taken in a trial of the OX40 agonist ivuxolimab. The clonotype was recovered from an adult with an advanced solid tumor such as melanoma, head and neck, liver or kidney cancer. V gene TRBV18 combines with J gene TRBJ1-1; 8 bases are shared with TRBD1. The chain's CDR3 is CASSPSRQGALNTEAFF. The CDR3 DNA reads as TGTGCCAGCTCACCATCTCGTCAGGGGGCTCTGAACACTGAAGCTTTCTTT.